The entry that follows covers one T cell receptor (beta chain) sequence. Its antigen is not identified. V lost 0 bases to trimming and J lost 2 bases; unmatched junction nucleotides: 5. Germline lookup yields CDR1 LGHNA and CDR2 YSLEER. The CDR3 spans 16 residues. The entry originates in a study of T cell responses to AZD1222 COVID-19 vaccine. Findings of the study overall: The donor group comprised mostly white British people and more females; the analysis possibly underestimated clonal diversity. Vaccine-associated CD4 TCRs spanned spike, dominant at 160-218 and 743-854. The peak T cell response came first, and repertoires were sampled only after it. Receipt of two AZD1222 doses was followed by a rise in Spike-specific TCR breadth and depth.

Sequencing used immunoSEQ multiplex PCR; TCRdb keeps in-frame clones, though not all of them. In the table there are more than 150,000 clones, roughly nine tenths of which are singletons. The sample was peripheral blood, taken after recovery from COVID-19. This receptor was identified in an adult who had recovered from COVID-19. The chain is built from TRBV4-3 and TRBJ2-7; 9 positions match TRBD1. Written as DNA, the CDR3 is TGCGCCAGCAGCCAAGAGGGGGACAGGGTACCCTACGAGCAGTACTTC. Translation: CASSQEGDRVPYEQYF.